This T cell receptor (beta chain) is from a study of cytomegalovirus exposure and HLA in healthy donors. Regarding the study as a whole: TCR beta chains numbering some 160 were designated cytomegalovirus-associated.

As regards this clone: Its specificity is not known.

The method was immunoSEQ multiplex PCR; TCRdb's version includes in-frame clones alone and lacks a portion of them. The table shows 200,000 to 250,000 clones, with roughly 91% occurring only once. Germline V lookup: CDR1 SGHTA, CDR2 FQGNSA. V lost 3 bases, J lost 7 bases, and 6 bases stayed unmatched. This CDR3 spans 13 amino acids. V and J are TRBV7-2 and TRBJ2-7; 7 nucleotides agree with TRBD2. The specimen was PBMCs. The sequence came from a woman aged 18 to 35 in good health and CMV-seropositive. The CDR3 protein is CASSFGGSFEQYF. For the CDR3, the DNA is TGTGCCAGCAGCTTCGGCGGGAGTTTTGAGCAGTACTTC. Filled out from reference TRBV7-2 and TRBJ2-7, the complete variable domain reads GAGVSQSPSNKVTEKGKDVELRCDPISGHTALYWYRQSLGQGLEFLIYFQGNSAPDKSGLPSDRFSAERTGGSVSTLTIQRTQQEDSAVYLCASSFGGSFEQYFGPGTRLTVT.